What follows are 7 T cell receptor beta chains derived from one specimen sequenced in a study of blood T cell repertoires in COVID-19. Assay: immunoSEQ multiplex PCR; the TCRdb copy retains only in-frame clones and omits some. The data hold some 150,000 clones, with around 83% observed a single time. Sequenced sample: peripheral blood. The receptors originated from a man between 40 and 49 years old with acute or convalescent COVID-19.

The V gene is TRBV27, the J gene TRBJ2-7; D possibly corresponds to TRBD1 (6 bases). Germline CDR1 is MNHEY and CDR2 is SMNVEV (reference sequence). Trimming took off 6 bases at V and 0 bases at J, with 15 bases between the two ends. CDR3 length: 15 residues. Here the CDR3 reads CASSPHRDSSYEQYF. The CDR3 nucleotides read TGTGCCAGCAGCCCACACAGGGATAGCTCCTACGAGCAGTACTTC.

This clone was observed a few times. The V call is TRBV19, the J call TRBJ1-4, with 7 bases lining up with TRBD1. Germline CDR1 and CDR2: LNHDA and SQIVND (reference sequence). The CDR3 is made up of 14 amino acids. The trim removed 3 bases at V and 8 bases at J, leaving 6 bases unmatched. The CDR3 region has the DNA TGTGCCAGTAGTATCGACAGGGTTGGGGAAAAACTGTTTTTT. It yields the protein CASSIDRVGEKLFF.

V is TRBV18 and J is TRBJ1-5; a weak D match, TRBD1 (5 bases). Trimming removed 3 bases from V and 7 bases from J, with 13 bases in between. In germline, CDR1 is KGHSH, CDR2 LQKENI. This CDR3 contains 14 residues. The CDR3 loop is CASSPLRVGQPQHF. CDR3 nucleotides: TGTGCCAGCTCACCGCTCAGGGTTGGACAGCCCCAGCATTTT.

The chain couples TRBV20-1 to TRBJ2-3; 11 positions match TRBD2. V gave up 3 bases and J gave up 3 bases; unmatched junction bases: 14. Germline CDR1 DFQATT, CDR2 SNEGSKA (reference sequence). The CDR3 is 18 amino acids. In nucleotides, the CDR3 is TGCAGTGCTAGTGGGGATAGCGGGGGGGGACCACGAACAGATACGCAGTATTTT. Its translation is CSASGDSGGGPRTDTQYF.

This sequence joins TRBV4-3 and TRBJ2-3; the match to TRBD2 covers 16 bases. The CDR3 is 18 residues long. CDR1 and CDR2 (germline): LGHNA, YSLEER. With 4 bases clipped from V and 5 bases from J, the junction kept 9 bases outside the gene matches. This CDR3 is CASSLGTSGGAQGDTQYF. Written as DNA, the CDR3 is TGCGCCAGCAGCCTAGGGACTAGCGGGGGGGCTCAGGGAGATACGCAGTATTTT.

This clone was seen a handful of times. The genes are TRBV5-4 and TRBJ2-7; the match to TRBD1 covers 7 bases. The CDR3 is made up of 15 amino acids. CDR1 and CDR2 (germline): SGHNT, YYREEE (reference sequence). After removal of 4 bases from V and 2 bases from J, the junction contained 9 bases not matched to a gene. CDR3 residues: CASSDTRDSPYEQYF. Written as DNA, the CDR3 is TGTGCCAGCAGCGACACCCGGGACAGCCCCTACGAGCAGTACTTC. The full variable domain, with the rest looked up from reference TRBV5-4 and TRBJ2-7, is ETGVTQSPTHLIKTRGQQVTLRCSSQSGHNTVSWYQQALGQGPQFIFQYYREEENGRGNFPPRFSGLQFPNYSSELNVNALELDDSALYLCASSDTRDSPYEQYFGPGTRLTVT.

V and J are TRBV6-5 and TRBJ2-3; a possible D gene is TRBD2 (6 bases). The germline V gene encodes CDR1 MNHEY and CDR2 SVGAGI. Trimming took off 5 bases at V and 1 base at J, with 10 bases between the two ends. This CDR3 comprises 14 residues. In DNA form, the CDR3 reads TGTGCCAGCAGTCGCGGGACCCGCACAGATACGCAGTATTTT. This translates into CASSRGTRTDTQYF.